This TCR beta chain was recovered during a study of blood T cell repertoires in COVID-19. Study-wide background: The analysed material was cDNA or gDNA that came from T cells, B-cell-depleted T cells, or PBMCs.

This clone was observed once. Participant-given clinical history determined each cohort assignment. Authors' data handling: Counts of nucleated cells, estimated from reference gene primer amplification, were obtained. Clones were sequenced by immunoSEQ multiplex PCR, and TCRdb holds only the in-frame ones, with some missing. V and J calls and clone size come straight from that table; D and trimming were deduced from the DNA. The data show about 260,000 clones, 70% to 90% seen once. This CDR3 has 16 residues. Per the germline V gene, CDR1 is SNHLY and CDR2 is FYNNEI. V dropped 7 bases and J dropped 6; count of bases not matched to a gene: 16.

The clonotype comes from a woman in her 30s with acute COVID-19. Sequencing was carried out using PBMCs or T cells enriched from blood (not recorded which). The chain links TRBV2 to TRBJ2-7; 9 bases fit TRBD2. The DNA of the CDR3 is TGTGCCAGCAAACAGGGGACTAGCCTCCTGGTTGTCGAGCAGTACTTC. This gives the protein CASKQGTSLLVVEQYF.